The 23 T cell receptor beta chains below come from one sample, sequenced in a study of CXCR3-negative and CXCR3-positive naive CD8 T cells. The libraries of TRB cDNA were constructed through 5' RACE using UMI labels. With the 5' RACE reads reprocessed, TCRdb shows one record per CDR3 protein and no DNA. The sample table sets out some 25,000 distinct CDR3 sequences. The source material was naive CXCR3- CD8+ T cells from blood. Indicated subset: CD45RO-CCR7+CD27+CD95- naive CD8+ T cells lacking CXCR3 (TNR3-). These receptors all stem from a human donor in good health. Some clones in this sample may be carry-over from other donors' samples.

This CDR3 is CASSQDQGTPSYEQYF. The rearrangement uses TRBV4-3 and TRBJ2-7; there is no DNA to check the TCRdb D call of TRBD1. Per the germline V gene, CDR1 is LGHNA and CDR2 is YSLEER. There are 16 residues in the CDR3.

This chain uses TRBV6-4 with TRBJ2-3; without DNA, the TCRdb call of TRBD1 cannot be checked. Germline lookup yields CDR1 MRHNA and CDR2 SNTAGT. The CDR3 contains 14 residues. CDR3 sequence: CASSDGAGEDTQYF.

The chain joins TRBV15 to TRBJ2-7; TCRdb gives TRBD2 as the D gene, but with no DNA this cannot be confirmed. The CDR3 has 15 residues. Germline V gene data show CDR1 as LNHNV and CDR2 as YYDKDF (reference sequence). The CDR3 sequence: CATSRDLQLADEQYF.

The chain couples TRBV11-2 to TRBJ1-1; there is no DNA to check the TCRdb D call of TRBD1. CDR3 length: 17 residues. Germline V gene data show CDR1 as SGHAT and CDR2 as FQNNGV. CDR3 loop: CASSLAGQGAMNTEAFF.

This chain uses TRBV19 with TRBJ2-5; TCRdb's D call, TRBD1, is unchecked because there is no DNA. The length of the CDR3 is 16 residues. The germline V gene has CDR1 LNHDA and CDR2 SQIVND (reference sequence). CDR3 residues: CASSHPRDRGEETQYF.

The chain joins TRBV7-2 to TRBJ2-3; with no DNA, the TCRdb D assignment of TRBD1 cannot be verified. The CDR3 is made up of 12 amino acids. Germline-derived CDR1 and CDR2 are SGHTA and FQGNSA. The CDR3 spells CASSSPSDTQYF. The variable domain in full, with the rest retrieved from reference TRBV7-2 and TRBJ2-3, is GAGVSQSPSNKVTEKGKDVELRCDPISGHTALYWYRQSLGQGLEFLIYFQGNSAPDKSGLPSDRFSAERTGGSVSTLTIQRTQQEDSAVYLCASSSPSDTQYFGPGTRLTVL.

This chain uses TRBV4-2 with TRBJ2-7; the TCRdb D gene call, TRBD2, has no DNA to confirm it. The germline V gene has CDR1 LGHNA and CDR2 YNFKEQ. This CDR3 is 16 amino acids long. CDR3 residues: CASSQVGGTSATQQYF.

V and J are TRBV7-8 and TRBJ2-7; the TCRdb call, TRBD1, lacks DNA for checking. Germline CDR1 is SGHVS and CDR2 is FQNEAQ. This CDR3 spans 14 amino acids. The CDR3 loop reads CASSWGTGSYEQYF.

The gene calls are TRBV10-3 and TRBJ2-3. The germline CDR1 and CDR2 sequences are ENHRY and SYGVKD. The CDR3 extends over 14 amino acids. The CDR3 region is CAISEVEITDTQYF.

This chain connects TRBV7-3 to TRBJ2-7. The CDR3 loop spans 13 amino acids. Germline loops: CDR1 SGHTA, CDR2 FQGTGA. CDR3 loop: CASRGSAVDEQYF. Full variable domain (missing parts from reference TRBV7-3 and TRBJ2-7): GAGVSQTPSNKVTEKGKYVELRCDPISGHTALYWYRQSLGQGPEFLIYFQGTGAADDSGLPNDRFFAVRPEGSVSTLKIQRTERGDSAVYLCASRGSAVDEQYFGPGTRLTVT.

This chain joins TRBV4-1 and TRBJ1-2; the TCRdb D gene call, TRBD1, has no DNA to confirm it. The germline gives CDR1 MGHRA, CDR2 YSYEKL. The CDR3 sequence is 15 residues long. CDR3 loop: CASSQEPGQVHGYTF.

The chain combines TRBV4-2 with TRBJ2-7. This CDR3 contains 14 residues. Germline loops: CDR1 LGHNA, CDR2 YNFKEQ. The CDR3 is CASSQQSFSYEQYF.

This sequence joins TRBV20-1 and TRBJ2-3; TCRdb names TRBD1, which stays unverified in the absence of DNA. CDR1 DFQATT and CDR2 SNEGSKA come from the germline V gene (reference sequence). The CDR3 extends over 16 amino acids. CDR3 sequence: CSAREGHFSFTDTQYF.

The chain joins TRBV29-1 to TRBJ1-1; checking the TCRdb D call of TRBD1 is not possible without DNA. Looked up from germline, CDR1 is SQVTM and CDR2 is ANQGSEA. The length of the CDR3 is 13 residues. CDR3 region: CSAQQGSYTEAFF.

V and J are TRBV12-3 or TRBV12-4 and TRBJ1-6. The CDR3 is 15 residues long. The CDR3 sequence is CASSWIRDLGSPLHF.

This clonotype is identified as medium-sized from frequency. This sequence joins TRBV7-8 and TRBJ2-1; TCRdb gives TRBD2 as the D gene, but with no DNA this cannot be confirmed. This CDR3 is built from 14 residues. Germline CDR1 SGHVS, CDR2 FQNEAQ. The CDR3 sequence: CASSLDAADNEQFF. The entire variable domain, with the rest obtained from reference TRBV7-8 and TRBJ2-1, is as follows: GAGVSQSPRYKVAKRGQDVALRCDPISGHVSLFWYQQALGQGPEFLTYFQNEAQLDKSGLPSDRFFAERPEGSVSTLKIQRTQQEDSAVYLCASSLDAADNEQFFGPGTRLTVL.

CDR3 protein: CASSQALGVWTDTQYF. This chain joins TRBV14 and TRBJ2-3. CDR1 and CDR2 (germline): SGHDN, FVKESK. CDR3 length: 16 amino acids.

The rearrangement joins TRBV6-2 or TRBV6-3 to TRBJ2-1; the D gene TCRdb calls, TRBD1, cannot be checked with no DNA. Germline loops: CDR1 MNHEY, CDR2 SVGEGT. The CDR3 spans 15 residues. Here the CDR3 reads CASQSTGPYYNEQFF.

The chain's CDR3 is CASRTGNTGELFF. The chain employs TRBV28 and TRBJ2-2; the D call from TCRdb, TRBD1, cannot be confirmed without DNA. Germline values: CDR1 MDHEN, CDR2 SYDVKM. The CDR3 contains 13 residues.

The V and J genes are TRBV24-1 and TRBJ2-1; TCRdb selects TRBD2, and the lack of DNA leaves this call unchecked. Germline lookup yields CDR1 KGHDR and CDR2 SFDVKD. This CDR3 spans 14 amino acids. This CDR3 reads CATQVRGGAGEQFF.

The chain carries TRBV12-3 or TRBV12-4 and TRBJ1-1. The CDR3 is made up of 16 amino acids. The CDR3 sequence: CASRPYGRAFGTEAFF.

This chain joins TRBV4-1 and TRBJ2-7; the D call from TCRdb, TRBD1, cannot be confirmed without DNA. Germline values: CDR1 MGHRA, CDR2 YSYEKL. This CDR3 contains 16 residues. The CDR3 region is CASSPIPGNRGYEQYF.

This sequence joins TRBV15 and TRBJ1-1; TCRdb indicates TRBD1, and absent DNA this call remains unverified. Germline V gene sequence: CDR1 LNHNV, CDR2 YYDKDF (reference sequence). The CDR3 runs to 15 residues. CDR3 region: CATSRADRGYTEAFF.